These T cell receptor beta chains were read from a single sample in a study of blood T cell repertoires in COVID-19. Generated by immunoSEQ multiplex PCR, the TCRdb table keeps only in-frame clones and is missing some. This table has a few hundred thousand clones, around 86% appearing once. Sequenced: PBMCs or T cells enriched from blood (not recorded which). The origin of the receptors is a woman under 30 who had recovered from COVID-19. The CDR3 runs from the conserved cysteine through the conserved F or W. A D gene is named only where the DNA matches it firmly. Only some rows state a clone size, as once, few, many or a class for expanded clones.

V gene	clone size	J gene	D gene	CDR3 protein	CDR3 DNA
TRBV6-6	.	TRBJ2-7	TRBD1	CASSDSGQAHYEQYF	TGTGCCAGCAGTGACTCGGGACAGGCCCACTACGAGCAGTACTTC
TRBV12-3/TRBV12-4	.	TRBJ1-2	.	CASTIVGGSGYTF	TGTGCCAGCACCATAGTAGGGGGAAGTGGCTACACCTTC
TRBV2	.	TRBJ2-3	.	CASSKQYWADTQYF	TGTGCCAGCAGTAAACAGTACTGGGCAGATACGCAGTATTTT
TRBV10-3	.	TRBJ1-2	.	CAISEDRTAYGYTF	TGTGCCATCAGTGAGGACCGGACAGCATATGGCTACACCTTC
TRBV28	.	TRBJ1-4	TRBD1	CASSPRDSFNEKLFF	TGTGCCAGCAGTCCCCGGGACAGCTTTAATGAAAAACTGTTTTTT
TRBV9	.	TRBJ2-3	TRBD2	CASSGRLAGAPLTTDTQYF	TGTGCCAGCAGCGGTCGGCTAGCGGGGGCCCCACTAACCACAGATACGCAGTATTTT
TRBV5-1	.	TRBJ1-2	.	CASSLAPVNYGYTF	TGCGCCAGCAGCTTGGCCCCAGTTAACTATGGCTACACCTTC
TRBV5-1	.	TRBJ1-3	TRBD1	CASSHGDSSGNTIYF	TGCGCCAGCAGCCACGGGGACAGCTCTGGAAACACCATATATTTT
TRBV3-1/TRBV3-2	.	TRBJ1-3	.	CASSQDIPGGSGNTIYF	TGTGCCAGCAGCCAAGATATACCGGGAGGCTCTGGAAACACCATATATTTT
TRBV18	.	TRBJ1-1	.	CASSPSVYTEAFF	TGTGCCAGCTCACCCTCAGTATACACTGAAGCTTTCTTT
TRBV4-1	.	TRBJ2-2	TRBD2	CASSQGASGGSGELFF	TGCGCCAGCAGCCAAGGAGCTAGCGGGGGGTCCGGGGAGCTGTTTTTT
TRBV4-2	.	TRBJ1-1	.	CASSQDTAVLGGSFVAFF	TGTGCCAGCAGCCAAGATACGGCCGTATTGGGGGGAAGTTTCGTCGCTTTCTTT
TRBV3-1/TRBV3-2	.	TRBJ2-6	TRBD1	CASSSWTGVSGANVLTF	TGTGCCAGCAGCTCCTGGACAGGGGTCTCTGGGGCCAACGTCCTGACTTTC
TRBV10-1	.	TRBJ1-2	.	CATSPQDRPYGYTF	TGCGCCACCTCACCGCAAGACAGGCCCTATGGCTACACCTTC
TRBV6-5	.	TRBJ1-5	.	CASSRVSNQPQHF	TGTGCCAGCTCCAGGGTTAGCAATCAGCCCCAGCATTTT
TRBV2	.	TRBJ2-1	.	CASNRESSYNEQFF	TGTGCCAGCAACCGAGAGAGCTCCTACAATGAGCAGTTCTTC
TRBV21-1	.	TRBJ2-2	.	CASRRAWASGENTGELFF	TGTGCCAGCAGAAGGGCGTGGGCTAGCGGGGAGAACACCGGGGAGCTGTTTTTT
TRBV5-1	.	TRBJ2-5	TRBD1	CASSLAGQPKETQYF	TGCGCCAGCAGCTTGGCGGGACAGCCAAAAGAGACCCAGTACTTC
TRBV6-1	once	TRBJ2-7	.	CASSEWTYPYEQYF	TGTGCCAGCAGTGAATGGACATATCCCTACGAGCAGTACTTC
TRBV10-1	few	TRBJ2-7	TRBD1	CASSGGQGKDEQYF	TGCGCCAGCAGCGGCGGACAGGGGAAGGACGAGCAGTACTTC
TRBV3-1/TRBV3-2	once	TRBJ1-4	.	CASSSFREAGKEKLFF	TGTGCCAGCAGCTCTTTCAGGGAGGCAGGGAAAGAAAAACTGTTTTTT
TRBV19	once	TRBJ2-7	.	CASRAHSSSYEQYF	TGTGCCAGTAGAGCCCATTCGAGCTCCTACGAGCAGTACTTC
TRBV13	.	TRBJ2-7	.	CASSDNSGSISYEQYF	TGTGCCAGCAGCGACAATTCAGGAAGCATATCCTACGAGCAGTACTTC
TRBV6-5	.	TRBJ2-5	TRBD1	CASSYPNTGAGETQYF	TGTGCCAGCAGTTACCCTAACACAGGGGCAGGGGAGACCCAGTACTTC
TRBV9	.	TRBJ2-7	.	CASSRAQGKNLGEQYF	TGTGCCAGCAGTCGCGCGCAGGGGAAGAATCTAGGCGAGCAGTACTTC
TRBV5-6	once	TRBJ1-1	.	CASSFRQGNTEAFF	TGTGCCAGCAGCTTTCGGCAGGGTAACACTGAAGCTTTCTTT
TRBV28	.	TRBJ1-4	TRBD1	CASSPGQGAREKLFF	TGTGCCAGCAGTCCGGGACAGGGGGCGCGGGAAAAACTGTTTTTT
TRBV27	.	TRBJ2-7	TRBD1	CASSLSKSRGFYEQYF	TGTGCCAGCAGTTTATCGAAGAGCAGGGGGTTTTACGAGCAGTACTTC
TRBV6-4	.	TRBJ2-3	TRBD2	CASSDSAGGADTQYF	TGTGCCAGCAGTGACTCGGCGGGAGGGGCAGATACGCAGTATTTT
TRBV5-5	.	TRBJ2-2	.	CASTLGVSGELFF	TGTGCCAGCACCCTAGGGGTGTCCGGGGAGCTGTTTTTT
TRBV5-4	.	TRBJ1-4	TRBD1	CASSRTGGTNEKLFF	TGTGCCAGCAGCCGGACAGGCGGCACTAATGAAAAACTGTTTTTT
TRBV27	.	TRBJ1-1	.	CASSPHPQDVTEAFF	TGTGCCAGCAGCCCTCACCCCCAGGATGTCACTGAAGCTTTCTTT
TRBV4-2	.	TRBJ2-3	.	CASSQESSSTDTQYF	TGTGCCAGCAGCCAAGAATCCAGTAGCACAGATACGCAGTATTTT
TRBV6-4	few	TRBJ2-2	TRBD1	CASSDRGQGNTGELFF	TGTGCCAGCAGTGACCGGGGACAGGGGAACACCGGGGAGCTGTTTTTT
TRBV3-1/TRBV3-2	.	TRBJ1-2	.	CASSQGSDSYGYTF	TGTGCCAGCAGCCAAGGATCGGACAGCTATGGCTACACCTTC
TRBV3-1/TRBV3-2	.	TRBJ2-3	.	CASSFRGTDTQYF	TGTGCCAGCTCCTTCAGGGGCACAGATACGCAGTATTTT
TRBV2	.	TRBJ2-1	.	CASSRQNNEQFF	TGTGCCAGCAGTAGACAGAACAATGAGCAGTTCTTC
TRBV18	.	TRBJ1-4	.	CASSGSAGTNEKLFF	TGTGCCAGCTCAGGGTCTGCGGGAACTAATGAAAAACTGTTTTTT
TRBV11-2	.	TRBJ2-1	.	CASRHIRDNYNEQFF	TGTGCCAGCAGACACATCCGGGACAACTACAATGAGCAGTTCTTC
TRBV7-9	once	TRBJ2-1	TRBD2	CASSLVVEGLAGVRNEQFF	TGTGCCAGCAGCTTAGTAGTGGAGGGACTAGCGGGAGTAAGGAATGAGCAGTTCTTC
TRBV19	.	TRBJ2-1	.	CASSISYNEQFF	TGTGCCAGTAGTATTTCGTACAATGAGCAGTTCTTC
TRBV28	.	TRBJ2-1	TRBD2	CASSFQREGSHNEQFF	TGTGCCAGCAGTTTTCAACGGGAGGGTAGCCACAATGAGCAGTTCTTC
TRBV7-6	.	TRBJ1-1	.	CASSFTEGTNTEAFF	TGTGCCAGCAGCTTTACGGAGGGAACGAACACTGAAGCTTTCTTT
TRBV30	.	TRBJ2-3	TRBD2	CAWSPPNSIAGLSTDTQYF	TGTGCCTGGAGTCCTCCCAACTCAATAGCGGGGCTTAGCACAGATACGCAGTATTTT
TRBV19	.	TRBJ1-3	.	CASSISYSGNTIYF	TGTGCCAGTAGTATCTCCTACTCTGGAAACACCATATATTTT
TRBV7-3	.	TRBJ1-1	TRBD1	CASSLTGTGATEAFF	TGTGCCAGCAGCTTAACTGGGACAGGGGCCACTGAAGCTTTCTTT
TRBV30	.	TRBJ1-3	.	CAWSVPGKFSGNTIYF	TGTGCCTGGAGTGTACCAGGGAAGTTCTCTGGAAACACCATATATTTT
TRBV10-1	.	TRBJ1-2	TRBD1	CANKNIPGTEPNYGYTF	TGCGCCAATAAAAACATCCCGGGGACAGAACCTAACTATGGCTACACCTTC
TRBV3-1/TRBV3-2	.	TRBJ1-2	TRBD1	CASSQGSGQGGYGYTF	TGTGCCAGCAGCCAAGGTTCGGGACAGGGGGGCTATGGCTACACCTTC
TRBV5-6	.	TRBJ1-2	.	CASSSYSLYGYTF	TGTGCCAGCAGCTCGTACAGCCTCTATGGCTACACCTTC
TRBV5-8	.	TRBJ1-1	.	CASSRREKPEAFF	TGTGCCAGCAGCCGGAGGGAGAAGCCTGAAGCTTTCTTT
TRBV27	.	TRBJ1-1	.	CASSLRADMNTEAFF	TGTGCCAGCAGTCTCAGGGCAGACATGAACACTGAAGCTTTCTTT